This T cell receptor beta chain was recorded in a study of technical replicates of blood from several donors. TCRdb's copy holds only in-frame clones and misses some; the assay was immunoSEQ multiplex PCR. The table lists about 100,000 clones, approximately 94% of them singletons, with about 0.22% in the top ten. J was trimmed by 12 bases and V by 0 bases; bases with no gene match: 9. CDR3 size: 16 residues. Per the germline V gene, CDR1 is MGHRA and CDR2 is YSYEKL. This chain joins TRBV4-1 and TRBJ2-3, with 13 bases fitting TRBD2. The sequence was collected from a human donor in good health. The sequencing input was T cells isolated from PBMCs. The CDR3 loop reads CASSQDLGTSGVAQYF. The CDR3 DNA follows: TGCGCCAGCAGCCAAGATCTGGGGACTAGCGGGGTGGCACAGTATTTT.